This is a list of T cell receptor beta chains from one sample in a study of shared clonotypes between healthy human individuals. Assay: immunoSEQ multiplex PCR; the TCRdb copy retains only in-frame clones and omits some. The table includes about 2 million clones, approximately 94% detected once. The sequenced sample was naive CD8+ T cells sorted from blood. These receptors came from a man aged 18 to 30 in good health. Both conserved end residues are part of each CDR3. Fields, in order: D gene, clone size, J gene, V gene, CDR3 protein, CDR3 DNA. The D gene is left open where the match is weak. Only some rows state a clone size, as once, few, many or a class for expanded clones.

d_call: NA; clone_size: NA; j_call: TRBJ2-1; v_call: TRBV9; cdr3_aa: CASSVEGVPYNEQFF; cdr3_nt: TGTGCCAGCAGCGTAGAGGGGGTTCCCTACAATGAGCAGTTCTTC
d_call: NA; clone_size: NA; j_call: TRBJ2-7; v_call: TRBV7-9; cdr3_aa: CASSLGVLLYEQYF; cdr3_nt: TGTGCCAGCAGCCTGGGGGTCTTACTCTACGAGCAGTACTTC
d_call: NA; clone_size: NA; j_call: TRBJ1-5; v_call: TRBV28; cdr3_aa: CASSLWQPNQPQHF; cdr3_nt: TGTGCCAGCAGTTTGTGGCAGCCCAATCAGCCCCAGCATTTT
d_call: NA; clone_size: NA; j_call: TRBJ2-7; v_call: TRBV19; cdr3_aa: CASSVNRAYEQYF; cdr3_nt: TGTGCCAGTAGTGTAAACAGAGCCTACGAGCAGTACTTC
d_call: NA; clone_size: NA; j_call: TRBJ1-4; v_call: TRBV29-1; cdr3_aa: CSVGLNEKLFF; cdr3_nt: TGCAGCGTAGGCCTTAATGAAAAACTGTTTTTT
d_call: TRBD1; clone_size: NA; j_call: TRBJ2-7; v_call: TRBV9; cdr3_aa: CASSVGTGGFYEQYF; cdr3_nt: TGTGCCAGCAGCGTAGGAACAGGGGGTTTCTACGAGCAGTACTTC
d_call: NA; clone_size: NA; j_call: TRBJ2-5; v_call: TRBV4-1; cdr3_aa: CASSQTRGFGTQYF; cdr3_nt: TGCGCCAGCAGCCAAACCCGGGGTTTTGGGACCCAGTACTTC
d_call: NA; clone_size: NA; j_call: TRBJ2-7; v_call: TRBV9; cdr3_aa: CASSPAARTYEQYF; cdr3_nt: TGTGCCAGCAGCCCAGCAGCGCGCACCTACGAGCAGTACTTC
d_call: TRBD1; clone_size: NA; j_call: TRBJ2-7; v_call: TRBV7-9; cdr3_aa: CASSPGQGFYEQYF; cdr3_nt: TGTGCCAGCAGCCCGGGACAGGGTTTCTACGAGCAGTACTTC
d_call: TRBD2; clone_size: NA; j_call: TRBJ2-1; v_call: TRBV11-2; cdr3_aa: CASSSVAGGYTNEQFF; cdr3_nt: TGTGCCAGCAGCTCGGTAGCGGGGGGCTACACCAATGAGCAGTTCTTC
d_call: TRBD2; clone_size: NA; j_call: TRBJ2-1; v_call: TRBV7-9; cdr3_aa: CASSSSGLAGGIVDEQFF; cdr3_nt: TGTGCCAGCAGCTCCTCGGGACTAGCGGGGGGTATAGTGGATGAGCAGTTCTTC
d_call: NA; clone_size: NA; j_call: TRBJ2-7; v_call: TRBV5-1; cdr3_aa: CASRAGSTYEQYF; cdr3_nt: TGCGCCAGCAGGGCAGGTAGTACCTACGAGCAGTACTTC
d_call: NA; clone_size: NA; j_call: TRBJ2-7; v_call: TRBV7-9; cdr3_aa: CASSQGRQPTYEQYF; cdr3_nt: TGTGCCAGCAGCCAGGGGCGCCAGCCCACCTACGAGCAGTACTTC
d_call: NA; clone_size: NA; j_call: TRBJ1-1; v_call: TRBV7-9; cdr3_aa: CASSSSLVPTEAFF; cdr3_nt: TGTGCCAGCAGCTCTTCCCTTGTGCCTACTGAAGCTTTCTTT
d_call: TRBD2; clone_size: NA; j_call: TRBJ2-5; v_call: TRBV27; cdr3_aa: CASRPRTSEETQYF; cdr3_nt: TGTGCCAGCAGACCACGGACTAGCGAAGAGACCCAGTACTTC
d_call: TRBD2; clone_size: NA; j_call: TRBJ2-5; v_call: TRBV7-8; cdr3_aa: CASSLIPLLTGGWETQYF; cdr3_nt: TGTGCCAGCAGCCTAATCCCATTACTTACGGGAGGTTGGGAGACCCAGTACTTC
d_call: NA; clone_size: NA; j_call: TRBJ2-7; v_call: TRBV14; cdr3_aa: CASSQGVTGYEQYF; cdr3_nt: TGTGCCAGCAGCCAAGGGGTCACGGGCTACGAGCAGTACTTC
d_call: TRBD1; clone_size: NA; j_call: TRBJ2-7; v_call: TRBV5-1; cdr3_aa: CASTDRGSAYEQYF; cdr3_nt: TGCGCCAGCACGGACAGGGGTTCGGCCTACGAGCAGTACTTC
d_call: TRBD1; clone_size: NA; j_call: TRBJ2-7; v_call: TRBV2; cdr3_aa: CASRVGQGNEQYF; cdr3_nt: TGTGCCAGCAGGGTAGGACAGGGCAACGAGCAGTACTTC
d_call: NA; clone_size: NA; j_call: TRBJ2-1; v_call: TRBV27; cdr3_aa: CASSLSGESYNEQFF; cdr3_nt: TGTGCCAGCAGTTTATCGGGGGAGTCCTACAATGAGCAGTTCTTC
d_call: NA; clone_size: once; j_call: TRBJ1-5; v_call: TRBV7-7; cdr3_aa: CASSPPGGGNQPQHF; cdr3_nt: TGTGCTAGCAGCCCCCCCGGGGGGGGGAATCAGCCCCAGCATTTT
d_call: TRBD1; clone_size: NA; j_call: TRBJ2-3; v_call: TRBV7-9; cdr3_aa: CASSPPGQGTDTQYF; cdr3_nt: TGTGCCAGCAGCCCGCCGGGACAGGGGACAGATACGCAGTATTTT
d_call: NA; clone_size: NA; j_call: TRBJ2-7; v_call: TRBV10-2; cdr3_aa: CASSESTVLSYEQYF; cdr3_nt: TGCGCCAGCAGTGAGTCGACAGTCCTTTCCTACGAGCAGTACTTC
d_call: NA; clone_size: few; j_call: TRBJ1-6; v_call: TRBV5-1; cdr3_aa: CASSLDRNSPLHF; cdr3_nt: TGCGCCAGCAGCTTGGATCGGAATTCACCCCTCCACTTT
d_call: NA; clone_size: NA; j_call: TRBJ2-1; v_call: TRBV7-8; cdr3_aa: CASSLLTTRGNEQFF; cdr3_nt: TGTGCCAGCAGCTTGTTAACCACTAGGGGTAATGAGCAGTTCTTC
d_call: NA; clone_size: NA; j_call: TRBJ2-1; v_call: TRBV11-2; cdr3_aa: CASSLLKRSNEQFF; cdr3_nt: TGTGCCAGCAGCTTATTGAAGCGGAGCAATGAGCAGTTCTTC
d_call: NA; clone_size: NA; j_call: TRBJ2-7; v_call: TRBV25-1; cdr3_aa: CASSVTGEQYF; cdr3_nt: TGTGCCAGCAGTGTCACAGGCGAGCAGTACTTC
d_call: NA; clone_size: NA; j_call: TRBJ1-2; v_call: TRBV4-3; cdr3_aa: CASSQDHPGQGGSWGYTF; cdr3_nt: TGCGCCAGCAGCCAAGACCATCCGGGGCAGGGTGGCTCTTGGGGCTACACCTTC
d_call: NA; clone_size: NA; j_call: TRBJ1-5; v_call: TRBV5-1; cdr3_aa: CASSSVDRRGQPQHF; cdr3_nt: TGCGCCAGCAGCTCCGTAGACAGACGGGGTCAGCCCCAGCATTTT
d_call: TRBD1; clone_size: NA; j_call: TRBJ2-7; v_call: TRBV10-3; cdr3_aa: CAISESGRGPDEQYF; cdr3_nt: TGTGCCATCAGTGAGTCAGGCAGGGGGCCTGACGAGCAGTACTTC
d_call: NA; clone_size: NA; j_call: TRBJ2-3; v_call: TRBV5-4; cdr3_aa: CASSLAEGVTQYF; cdr3_nt: TGTGCCAGCAGCTTGGCCGAGGGAGTTACGCAGTATTTT
d_call: NA; clone_size: NA; j_call: TRBJ2-2; v_call: TRBV19; cdr3_aa: CATRTGAFTGELFF; cdr3_nt: TGTGCCACCCGAACGGGGGCGTTCACCGGGGAGCTGTTTTTT
d_call: NA; clone_size: NA; j_call: TRBJ2-3; v_call: TRBV11-2; cdr3_aa: CASSLGPGSMDTQYF; cdr3_nt: TGTGCCAGCAGCTTAGGCCCAGGGTCGATGGATACGCAGTATTTT
d_call: NA; clone_size: NA; j_call: TRBJ1-1; v_call: TRBV28; cdr3_aa: CASQAGGTEAFF; cdr3_nt: TGTGCATCTCAAGCCGGAGGCACTGAAGCTTTCTTT
d_call: NA; clone_size: once; j_call: TRBJ2-3; v_call: TRBV5-6; cdr3_aa: CASSWGSTDTQYF; cdr3_nt: TGTGCCAGCAGTTGGGGGAGCACAGATACGCAGTATTTT
d_call: NA; clone_size: NA; j_call: TRBJ1-2; v_call: TRBV29-1; cdr3_aa: CSVSDNYGYTF; cdr3_nt: TGCAGCGTTTCAGATAACTATGGCTACACCTTC
d_call: NA; clone_size: NA; j_call: TRBJ2-1; v_call: TRBV7-2; cdr3_aa: CASSSPRQDRSYNEQFF; cdr3_nt: TGTGCCAGCAGCTCACCCCGCCAGGATCGCTCCTACAATGAGCAGTTCTTC
d_call: TRBD1; clone_size: NA; j_call: TRBJ1-4; v_call: TRBV10-3; cdr3_aa: CAISEGTEIATNEKLFF; cdr3_nt: TGTGCCATCAGTGAAGGGACAGAGATTGCAACTAATGAAAAACTGTTTTTT
d_call: TRBD1; clone_size: NA; j_call: TRBJ1-2; v_call: TRBV6-5; cdr3_aa: CASTSGAGGVWGYTF; cdr3_nt: TGTGCCAGCACCTCGGGGGCAGGGGGCGTGTGGGGCTACACCTTC
d_call: TRBD2; clone_size: NA; j_call: TRBJ2-5; v_call: TRBV9; cdr3_aa: CASSAGLAGVGETQYF; cdr3_nt: TGTGCCAGCAGCGCCGGACTAGCGGGAGTAGGGGAGACCCAGTACTTC
d_call: NA; clone_size: NA; j_call: TRBJ2-7; v_call: TRBV11-2; cdr3_aa: CASSSEFSGTYEQYF; cdr3_nt: TGTGCCAGCAGCTCCGAGTTTAGCGGAACCTACGAGCAGTACTTC
d_call: NA; clone_size: NA; j_call: TRBJ1-1; v_call: TRBV7-9; cdr3_aa: CASVFLAVNTEAFF; cdr3_nt: TGTGCCAGCGTTTTTTTGGCGGTGAACACTGAAGCTTTCTTT
d_call: NA; clone_size: NA; j_call: TRBJ2-2; v_call: TRBV5-5; cdr3_aa: CASSLSTDTGELFF; cdr3_nt: TGTGCCAGCAGCTTAAGTACAGACACCGGGGAGCTGTTTTTT
d_call: TRBD2; clone_size: NA; j_call: TRBJ2-2; v_call: TRBV25-1; cdr3_aa: CASSWGLAVNTGELFF; cdr3_nt: TGTGCCAGCAGTTGGGGACTAGCGGTTAACACCGGGGAGCTGTTTTTT
d_call: NA; clone_size: NA; j_call: TRBJ2-7; v_call: TRBV5-6; cdr3_aa: CASSSQLIFSEPYEQYF; cdr3_nt: TGTGCCAGCAGCTCGCAACTGATCTTCAGTGAACCCTACGAGCAGTACTTC
d_call: NA; clone_size: once; j_call: TRBJ1-2; v_call: TRBV2; cdr3_aa: CASSGAGPNYGYTF; cdr3_nt: TGTGCCAGCAGTGGGGCAGGGCCCAACTATGGCTACACCTTC
d_call: NA; clone_size: NA; j_call: TRBJ1-1; v_call: TRBV5-1; cdr3_aa: CASAKQGAKGISTEAFF; cdr3_nt: TGCGCCAGCGCCAAACAGGGTGCGAAGGGGATTAGCACTGAAGCTTTCTTT
d_call: NA; clone_size: NA; j_call: TRBJ2-7; v_call: TRBV7-9; cdr3_aa: CASSFPSSYEQYF; cdr3_nt: TGTGCCAGCAGCTTCCCGAGCTCCTACGAGCAGTACTTC
d_call: NA; clone_size: NA; j_call: TRBJ2-6; v_call: TRBV5-4; cdr3_aa: CASSPQVASGANVLTF; cdr3_nt: TGTGCCAGCAGCCCCCAGGTGGCCTCTGGGGCCAACGTCCTGACTTTC